These 5 T cell receptor beta chains were sequenced from one sample in a study of T-cell memory formation after mild COVID-19. TCRdb re-derived calls from the 5' RACE reads in MiXCR, one entry per CDR3 protein. The sample carries approximately 440,000 distinct CDR3 sequences, 20% recorded once. The sequencing sample was made of PBMCs or a T cell subset sorted from them (not recorded which). The receptors shown here come from an adult woman who had mild COVID-19 (a few samples of this study predate the infection). Cell type and time point are not known.

V is TRBV6-4 and J is TRBJ2-1, with D perhaps assigned TRBD1 or TRBD2 (5 bases each). Germline CDR1 is MRHNA and CDR2 is SNTAGT. The ends were cut back, 3 bases at V and 9 bases at J, with 18 bases in the middle. The CDR3 sequence is 15 residues long. The DNA for the CDR3 is TGTGCCAGCAGTGATATGGGGCTCCCAGAGGGTGAGCAGTTCTTC. It yields the protein CASSDMGLPEGEQFF.

In this sample, this clonotype turned up a few times. A junction boundary mismatches the germline segment, possibly from a read error. The V call is TRBV29-1, the J call TRBJ2-1; weak D call: TRBD1 (6 bases). CDR1 SQVTM and CDR2 ANQGSEA come from the germline V gene. The CDR3 totals 15 residues. CDR3 in amino acids: CSDEGPRGRYNEQFF. Written as DNA, the CDR3 is TGCAGCGATGAAGGTCCCAGGGGAAGATACAATGAGCAGTTCTTC.

This clonotype has more than one count but fewer than ten. The chain combines TRBV20-1 with TRBJ1-1, with TRBD1 matching over 8 bases. The length of the CDR3 is 13 residues. From germline, CDR1 is DFQATT and CDR2 SNEGSKA (reference sequence). Trimming removed 5 bases from V and 3 bases from J; junction bases left unmatched: 5. The CDR3 protein is CSAWTGSDTEAFF. CDR3 bases: TGCAGTGCTTGGACAGGGTCGGACACTGAAGCTTTCTTT.

The chain uses TRBV14 and TRBJ1-2; D remains unclear. Germline CDR1 and CDR2: SGHDN and FVKESK. Trimming removed 5 bases from V and 4 bases from J, with 14 bases in between. CDR3 length equals 14 residues. The CDR3 bases are TGTGCCAGCAGCTACAAAAACTCCATCTATGGCTACACCTTC. It translates to CASSYKNSIYGYTF.

This clonotype was seen only a few times. The gene calls are TRBV9 and TRBJ2-2, with 8 bases aligning to TRBD1. J was trimmed by 4 bases and V by 4 bases; bases with no gene match: 9. Germline V gene data show CDR1 as SGDLS and CDR2 as YYNGEE. The CDR3 length is 16 residues. For the CDR3, the DNA is TGTGCCAGCAGCATCGGACAGGGAGCTGGCACCGGGGAGCTGTTTTTT. It specifies CASSIGQGAGTGELFF.